What follows are 13 T cell receptor beta chains derived from one specimen sequenced in a study of T cells in tuberculosis. Produced via immunoSEQ multiplex PCR; TCRdb's table is partial and in-frame only. The sample consists of about 30,000 clones, approximately 95% of them appearing once. Sequenced sample: PBMCs. These receptors came from a donor aged 10 to 29 with latent tuberculosis or without tuberculosis infection.

The genes are TRBV5-4 and TRBJ2-7; 8 positions agree with TRBD1. Germline CDR1 is SGHNT and CDR2 is YYREEE (reference sequence). The CDR3 covers 16 residues. Germline trimming cut 4 bases from V and 3 bases from J; bases unmatched to any gene: 12. Here the CDR3 reads CASSAGQGGVIYEQYF. The DNA of the CDR3 is TGTGCCAGCAGCGCCGGACAGGGTGGGGTGATCTACGAGCAGTACTTC.

J is TRBJ1-1 and V is TRBV6-4; weak D call: TRBD1 (6 bases). The V and J ends lost 6 bases and 4 bases respectively, with 15 bases between them. The CDR3 contains 14 residues. Per germline, CDR1 MRHNA and CDR2 SNTAGT. CDR3 sequence reads: CASRVQGSGTEAFF. The CDR3 DNA reads as TGTGCCAGCAGGGTACAGGGCTCTGGCACTGAAGCTTTCTTT.

The chain joins TRBV5-6 to TRBJ1-2; D is uncertain. The CDR3 totals 14 residues. Germline loops: CDR1 SGHDT, CDR2 YYEEEE. V lost 1 base and J lost 8, with 15 bases in between. CDR3 protein: CASSLTSSPRGYTF. The CDR3 nucleotides read TGTGCCAGCAGCTTGACGTCGTCACCGAGGGGCTACACCTTC.

The chain uses TRBV7-3 and TRBJ2-3, with a weak D call TRBD2 (5 bases). Germline-derived CDR1 and CDR2 are SGHTA and FQGTGA. The V end was cut by 0 bases, the J end by 0 bases, with 13 bases between. The CDR3 extends over 17 amino acids. As DNA, the CDR3 is TGTGCCAGCAGCTTAACGGCCGGGGTCCTGAGCACAGATACGCAGTATTTT. It encodes CASSLTAGVLSTDTQYF.

The V and J genes are TRBV15 and TRBJ2-3; D is possibly TRBD1 (6 bases). The germline CDR1 and CDR2 sequences are LNHNV and YYDKDF (reference sequence). The V gene lost 1 base and the J gene lost 0 bases, with 11 bases spanning the gap. The CDR3 is made up of 16 amino acids. The CDR3: CATSRVIGTSTDTQYF. In DNA, the CDR3 is TGTGCCACCAGCAGAGTTATCGGGACAAGCACAGATACGCAGTATTTT.

The rearrangement joins TRBV15 to TRBJ1-2; 8 nucleotides match TRBD1. Losses at the gene ends were 0 bases for V and 5 bases for J; bases not matched to a gene: 8. The CDR3 has 16 residues. Germline V gene sequence: CDR1 LNHNV, CDR2 YYDKDF (reference sequence). The DNA for the CDR3 is TGTGCCACCAGCAGAGATATCGGACAGGGCAGGTATGGCTACACCTTC. Protein sequence: CATSRDIGQGRYGYTF. Full variable domain (outside the CDR3, taken from reference TRBV15 and TRBJ1-2): DAMVIQNPRYQVTQFGKPVTLSCSQTLNHNVMYWYQQKSSQAPKLLFHYYDKDFNNEADTPDNFQSRRPNTSFCFLDIRSPGLGDTAMYLCATSRDIGQGRYGYTFGSGTRLTVV.

The chain carries TRBV27 and TRBJ2-2; TRBD1 might be the D (6 bases). The CDR3 totals 15 residues. V lost 3 bases, J lost 3 bases, and 11 bases lay in between. Germline assignment: CDR1 MNHEY and CDR2 SMNVEV (reference sequence). Here the CDR3 reads CASSFTGTDTGELFF. The CDR3 DNA sequence: TGTGCCAGCAGTTTCACAGGGACGGACACCGGGGAGCTGTTTTTT.

This rearrangement joins TRBV6-6 to TRBJ2-1, with 9 nucleotides matching TRBD1. Per the germline V gene, CDR1 is MNHNY and CDR2 is SVGAGI (reference sequence). With V trimmed by 6 bases and J by 1 base, 4 bases remained unmatched. This CDR3 is built from 15 residues. CDR3 loop: CASRVDRGSYNEQFF. The CDR3 coding sequence is TGTGCCAGCAGGGTCGACAGGGGGTCCTACAATGAGCAGTTCTTC.

The J gene is TRBJ2-7, the V gene TRBV4-2; 9 bases map to TRBD2. The trim removed 1 base at V and 3 bases at J, leaving 7 bases unmatched. This CDR3 region has 16 residues. Germline loops: CDR1 LGHNA, CDR2 YNFKEQ. CDR3 nucleotide sequence: TGTGCCAGCAGCCAAGTCGAAGGACTAGCGAACTACGAGCAGTACTTC. This codes for CASSQVEGLANYEQYF.

The rearrangement uses TRBV5-1 and TRBJ2-2; D may be TRBD1 (6 bases). The CDR3 covers 16 residues. Per germline, CDR1 SGHRS and CDR2 YFSETQ. Trimming removed 2 bases from V and 2 bases from J, with 13 bases in between. The CDR3 DNA follows: TGCGCCAGCAGCTTCAAACAGGGAATAAACACCGGGGAGCTGTTTTTT. It yields the protein CASSFKQGINTGELFF.

This rearrangement joins TRBV4-2 to TRBJ1-5, with D uncertain. This CDR3 comprises 20 residues. V was trimmed by 1 base and J by 0 bases, leaving 22 bases between them. Germline assignment: CDR1 LGHNA and CDR2 YNFKEQ. CDR3 protein: CASSQVSGPNRFYSNQPQHF. CDR3 DNA: TGTGCCAGCAGCCAAGTGAGTGGGCCTAATCGATTTTATAGCAATCAGCCCCAGCATTTT.

The chain couples TRBV28 to TRBJ2-1, with 10 bases lining up with TRBD2. After removal of 2 bases from V and 7 bases from J, the junction contained 11 bases not matched to a gene. The CDR3 totals 17 residues. Germline loops: CDR1 MDHEN, CDR2 SYDVKM. The CDR3 spells CASSLPLGAGGRNEQFF. The DNA of the CDR3 is TGTGCCAGCAGTTTACCCCTCGGAGCGGGAGGGCGAAATGAGCAGTTCTTC. The entire variable domain, with the rest obtained from reference TRBV28 and TRBJ2-1, is as follows: DVKVTQSSRYLVKRTGEKVFLECVQDMDHENMFWYRQDPGLGLRLIYFSYDVKMKEKGDIPEGYSVSREKKERFSLILESASTNQTSMYLCASSLPLGAGGRNEQFFGPGTRLTVL.

The chain uses TRBV7-8 and TRBJ2-1; D is undetermined. Germline V gives CDR1 SGHVS, CDR2 FQNEAQ. The CDR3 contains 15 residues. V gave up 1 base and J gave up 0 bases, with 7 bases separating them. CDR3 sequence: CASSLGLSSYNEQFF. In DNA form, the CDR3 reads TGTGCCAGCAGCTTAGGACTGAGCTCCTACAATGAGCAGTTCTTC.